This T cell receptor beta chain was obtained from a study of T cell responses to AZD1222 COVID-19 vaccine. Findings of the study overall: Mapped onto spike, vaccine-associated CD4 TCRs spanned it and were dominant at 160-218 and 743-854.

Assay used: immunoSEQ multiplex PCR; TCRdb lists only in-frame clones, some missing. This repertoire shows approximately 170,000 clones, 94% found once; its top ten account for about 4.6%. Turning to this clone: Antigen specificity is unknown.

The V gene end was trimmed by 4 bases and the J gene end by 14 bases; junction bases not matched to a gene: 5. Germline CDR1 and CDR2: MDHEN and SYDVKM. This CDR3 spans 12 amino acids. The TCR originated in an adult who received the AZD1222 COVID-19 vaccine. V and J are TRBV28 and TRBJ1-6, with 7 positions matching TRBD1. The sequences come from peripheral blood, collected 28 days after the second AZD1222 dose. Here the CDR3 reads CASSSKTGSLHF. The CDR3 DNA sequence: TGTGCCAGCAGTTCAAAGACAGGGTCCCTCCACTTT.